The 29 T cell receptor beta chains in this list originate from one sample, sequenced in a study of T cell repertoires in cytomegalovirus infection. From the reads, TCRdb called clonotypes with MiXCR, one entry per CDR3 protein. In the table there are approximately 250,000 distinct CDR3 sequences, about 23% of which are singletons. Material: CD8+ T cells from PBMCs. These receptors came from a human donor in good health (CMV status not recorded). Some clones in this sample may be carry-over from other donors' samples.

The gene calls are TRBV6-5 and TRBJ2-3; D gene uncertain. Germline loops: CDR1 MNHEY, CDR2 SVGAGI. The V and J ends lost 2 bases and 8 bases respectively, with 11 bases between them. The CDR3 loop spans 13 amino acids. The CDR3 protein is CASSYGESGTQYF. In DNA, the CDR3 is TGTGCCAGCAGTTACGGGGAATCGGGTACGCAGTATTTT.

This clonotype has ten or more counts. V and J are TRBV7-8 and TRBJ2-7, with 10 nucleotides matching TRBD1. Germline V gives CDR1 SGHVS, CDR2 FQNEAQ. This CDR3 is 16 amino acids long. Trimming cost V 5 bases and J 3 bases; bases outside gene matches: 10. The CDR3 nucleotides are TGTGCCAGCAGCCCCGGACAGGGGGGTTTATTCTACGAGCAGTACTTC. Encoded protein: CASSPGQGGLFYEQYF.

This clonotype was recorded a few times. The gene calls are TRBV7-9 and TRBJ1-1; possible D gene TRBD1, 6 bases. Per germline, CDR1 SEHNR and CDR2 FQNEAQ (reference sequence). CDR3 length equals 14 residues. Trimming took off 5 bases at V and 5 bases at J, with 15 bases between the two ends. The CDR3 loop reads CASSLVQGWTEAFF. DNA of the CDR3: TGTGCCAGCAGCCTCGTGCAGGGGTGGACTGAAGCTTTCTTT.

This clonotype was seen many times. The rearrangement uses TRBV6-1 and TRBJ2-1, with 7 bases matching TRBD1. Germline V lookup: CDR1 MNHNS, CDR2 SASEGT. This CDR3 region has 15 residues. With V trimmed by 4 bases and J by 0 bases, 3 bases remained unmatched. This CDR3 is CASSVTGVSYNEQFF. CDR3 DNA sequence: TGTGCCAGCAGTGTTACAGGGGTCTCCTACAATGAGCAGTTCTTC.

The chain has TRBV20-1 and TRBJ1-2; weak D call: TRBD1 (6 bases). The germline V gene encodes CDR1 DFQATT and CDR2 SNEGSKA (reference sequence). This CDR3 has 16 residues. V dropped 7 bases and J dropped 0 bases, with 21 bases sitting between them. The CDR3 protein is CSVFPARGQSNYGYTF. The CDR3 DNA reads as TGCAGTGTTTTCCCCGCACGTGGACAGTCTAACTATGGCTACACCTTC.

This clonotype was observed at least ten times. V is TRBV7-8 and J is TRBJ2-1, with D perhaps matching TRBD1 (6 bases). Germline CDR1 and CDR2: SGHVS and FQNEAQ. The CDR3 consists of 14 residues. The V end was cut by 3 bases, the J end by 8 bases, with 14 bases between. The CDR3 region has the DNA TGTGCCAGCAGCTTCTTGGACAGTCTAGATGAGCAGTTCTTC. Protein: CASSFLDSLDEQFF.

This clonotype was detected only a few times. The chain joins TRBV20-1 to TRBJ2-2; the match to TRBD2 covers 12 bases. J was trimmed by 3 bases and V by 6 bases; bases with no gene match: 5. The CDR3 covers 15 residues. Germline lookup yields CDR1 DFQATT and CDR2 SNEGSKA (reference sequence). CDR3 in DNA: TGCAGTGCCACACTAGCGGGGGGCTACACCGGGGAGCTGTTTTTT. The encoded protein is CSATLAGGYTGELFF.

This clonotype was counted at least ten times. The V call is TRBV14, the J call TRBJ1-1; TRBD1 matches 11 bases. The CDR3 length is 13 residues. V shed 4 bases and J 10 bases; nucleotides not matched to a gene: 5. Germline V gene lookup returns CDR1 SGHDN and CDR2 FVKESK. CDR3 in amino acids: CASSLGQGVTAFF. The CDR3, as DNA: TGTGCCAGCAGCCTGGGACAGGGGGTAACAGCTTTCTTT. Full variable domain (rest looked up from reference TRBV14 and TRBJ1-1): EAGVTQFPSHSVIEKGQTVTLRCDPISGHDNLYWYRRVMGKEIKFLLHFVKESKQDESGMPNNRFLAERTGGTYSTLKVQPAELEDSGVYFCASSLGQGVTAFFGQGTRLTVV.

In its sample, this clonotype was seen many times. The chain combines TRBV4-1 with TRBJ2-6; TRBD1 or TRBD2 may be the D gene (5 bases each). Germline V gene data show CDR1 as MGHRA and CDR2 as YSYEKL. V lost 5 bases, J lost 0 bases, and 8 bases lay in between. CDR3 length equals 15 residues. For the CDR3, the DNA is TGCGCCAGCAGCTGGGACCTCTCTGGGGCCAACGTCCTGACTTTC. Encoded protein: CASSWDLSGANVLTF.

This clonotype was detected many times. This chain connects TRBV7-2 to TRBJ2-2; D call uncertain. Germline CDR1 and CDR2: SGHTA and FQGNSA. This CDR3 region has 11 residues. V was clipped by 9 bases and J by 1 base, with 3 bases between them. CDR3 DNA: TGTGCCAGTGGGAACACCGGGGAGCTGTTTTTT. Its translation: CASGNTGELFF.

This clonotype was observed many times. The DNA of the CDR3 is TGCAGTGTTCCTGAGGGCGTCACTGAAGCTTTCTTT. Translation: CSVPEGVTEAFF. This chain uses TRBV20-1 with TRBJ1-1; no firm D call. V was trimmed by 7 bases and J by 4 bases, leaving 13 bases between them. The germline CDR1 and CDR2 sequences are DFQATT and SNEGSKA (reference sequence). The CDR3 has 12 amino acids.

This clonotype was recorded a few times. The chain recombines TRBV7-9 with TRBJ2-1, with 8 bases aligning to TRBD2. V trimming: 4 bases; J trimming: 8 bases; junction bases outside the gene matches: 13. From germline, CDR1 is SEHNR and CDR2 FQNEAQ (reference sequence). This CDR3 comprises 16 residues. The DNA of the CDR3 is TGTGCCAGCAGCTCCCGGGGGGGCCCCCATCGACATGAGCAGTTCTTC. This codes for CASSSRGGPHRHEQFF.

This clonotype was detected many times. CDR3 DNA sequence: TGTGCCAGCAGCTTAGGTCTCTCCGAGACCCAGTACTTC. Its protein is CASSLGLSETQYF. J is TRBJ2-5 and V is TRBV7-9, with D hard to call. V lost 1 base and J lost 5, with 8 bases in between. The CDR3 spans 13 residues. CDR1 and CDR2 (germline): SEHNR, FQNEAQ (reference sequence).

The chain combines TRBV29-1 with TRBJ2-1; maybe TRBD2 (6 bases). The V end was cut by 4 bases, the J end by 3 bases, with 10 bases between. Looked up from germline, CDR1 is SQVTM and CDR2 is ANQGSEA. This CDR3 has 13 residues. In nucleotides, the CDR3 is TGCAGCGTTGTATCGCGGGACTACAATGAGCAGTTCTTC. Encoded protein: CSVVSRDYNEQFF.

V gene TRBV15 combines with J gene TRBJ2-6; D is uncertain. Trimming pared 5 bases from V and 3 bases from J, leaving 5 bases between. This CDR3 is built from 13 residues. CDR1 is LNHNV and CDR2 is YYDKDF in the germline V gene (reference sequence). The CDR3 loop reads CATSLGGANVLTF. In DNA form, the CDR3 reads TGTGCCACCAGCCTCGGTGGGGCCAACGTCCTGACTTTC.

This clonotype showed up many times. This rearrangement joins TRBV6-2 or TRBV6-3 to TRBJ1-1; the D is unclear. The CDR3 covers 13 residues. V dropped 5 bases and J dropped 5 bases, with 12 bases sitting between them. The V gene's germline CDR1 is MNHEY and CDR2 SVGEGT. DNA for the CDR3: TGTGCCAGCAGTGACTGGACCGAAACTGAAGCTTTCTTT. Protein sequence: CASSDWTETEAFF.

In this sample, this clonotype turned up a few times. The chain employs TRBV25-1 and TRBJ1-2; D possibly corresponds to TRBD1 (5 bases). The length of the CDR3 is 11 residues. Germline V gives CDR1 MGHDK, CDR2 SYGVNS. V lost 6 bases and J lost 4, with 6 bases in between. Here the CDR3 reads CASRTVYGYTF. The DNA for the CDR3 is TGTGCCAGCAGGACAGTCTATGGCTACACCTTC.

The sample holds many counts of this clonotype. The chain couples TRBV7-2 to TRBJ1-1; D is possibly TRBD1 (6 bases). This CDR3 contains 17 residues. Germline assignment: CDR1 SGHTA and CDR2 FQGNSA. The V end lost 1 base, the J end lost 0 bases, and 15 bases lay between the germline ends. The CDR3 protein is CASSLGPGGGMNTEAFF. The CDR3 nucleotides are TGTGCCAGCAGCTTAGGCCCAGGTGGGGGCATGAACACTGAAGCTTTCTTT.

The V and J genes are TRBV27 and TRBJ2-7, with D unresolved. Germline CDR1 reads MNHEY; CDR2 reads SMNVEV (reference sequence). CDR3 length: 14 residues. The V and J ends lost 0 bases and 3 bases respectively, with 9 bases between them. The CDR3 here is CASSLSYGYYEQYF. The CDR3 DNA reads TGTGCCAGCAGTTTATCGTACGGCTACTACGAGCAGTACTTC.

This clonotype was counted ten times or more. The chain recombines TRBV7-8 with TRBJ2-1, with 8 bases fitting TRBD2. There are 17 residues in the CDR3. With V trimmed by 1 base and J by 3 bases, 8 bases remained unmatched. Germline CDR1 and CDR2: SGHVS and FQNEAQ. Here the CDR3 DNA reads TGTGCCAGCAGCTTAGAGAGTAGCGGGATCGTCTACAATGAGCAGTTCTTC. Translating it yields CASSLESSGIVYNEQFF.

For this clonotype: A much larger clone differs by one base, so this may be a read error. This sequence joins TRBV7-8 and TRBJ2-7, with D tentatively TRBD1 (5 bases). This CDR3 has 14 amino acids. CDR1 is SGHVS, CDR2 FQNEAQ, per germline. CDR3 amino acids: CASSFPGNSYEQHF. DNA for the CDR3: TGTGCCAGCAGCTTTCCAGGGAACTCCTACGAGCAGCACTTC.

Only a few counts were recorded for this clonotype. The chain carries TRBV14 and TRBJ2-7, with unresolved D. The germline V gene has CDR1 SGHDN and CDR2 FVKESK. The CDR3 is made up of 13 amino acids. Trimming cost V 3 bases and J 1 base, with 7 bases left between them. CDR3 sequence: CASSQRLSYEQYF. DNA of the CDR3: TGTGCCAGCAGCCAGCGACTTTCCTACGAGCAGTACTTC.

V usage is TRBV27 and J usage is TRBJ2-7; the D is unclear. Germline V CDR1 and CDR2: MNHEY, SMNVEV (reference sequence). CDR3 length: 13 residues. V was clipped by 0 bases and J by 5 bases, with 8 bases between them. The CDR3 spells CASSLSLGNEQYF. The DNA of the CDR3 is TGTGCCAGCAGTTTATCGTTGGGGAACGAGCAGTACTTC.

There are many counts of this clonotype. V usage is TRBV2 and J usage is TRBJ1-1, with D possibly matching TRBD1 (5 bases). This CDR3 is 14 amino acids long. CDR1 is SNHLY, CDR2 FYNNEI, per germline. Trimming cost V 3 bases and J 3 bases, with 11 bases left between them. CDR3 residues: CASSEGRVHTEAFF. CDR3 in DNA: TGTGCCAGCAGTGAGGGCAGGGTACACACTGAAGCTTTCTTT.

V is TRBV6-5 and J is TRBJ2-2, with D possibly matching TRBD1 (6 bases). This CDR3 comprises 14 residues. Germline assignment: CDR1 MNHEY and CDR2 SVGAGI. V lost 6 bases and J lost 2, with 10 bases in between. CDR3 amino acids: CASRPGHNTGELFF. The CDR3 bases are TGTGCCAGCAGGCCGGGACACAACACCGGGGAGCTGTTTTTT.

The table lists this clonotype with many counts. The chain employs TRBV7-2 and TRBJ2-7; D is unresolved. The CDR3 has 15 residues. The germline V gene encodes CDR1 SGHTA and CDR2 FQGNSA. The ends were cut back, 1 base at V and 3 bases at J, with 13 bases in the middle. DNA for the CDR3: TGTGCCAGCAGCTTAGTGCCGGGTTTCCTCTACGAGCAGTACTTC. The encoded protein is CASSLVPGFLYEQYF.

Notes on this clonotype: It may be a read error: a sequence one base away is much more abundant. The V gene is TRBV6-5, the J gene TRBJ1-1; a possible D gene is TRBD1 (5 bases). In germline, CDR1 is MNHEY, CDR2 SVGAGI. The CDR3 is 13 residues long. CDR3 in DNA: TGTGTCAGCAGTTACGGCGGGGCGGCTGAAGCTTTCTTT. As protein: CVSSYGGAAEAFF.

This chain joins TRBV28 and TRBJ1-2; D is unresolved. Germline CDR1 and CDR2: MDHEN and SYDVKM. With 6 bases removed from V and 5 bases from J, the gap between germline ends came to 10 bases. CDR3 length equals 12 residues. CDR3 in amino acids: CASSAGAYGYTF. Written as DNA, the CDR3 is TGTGCCAGCAGCGCGGGAGCTTATGGCTACACCTTC.

The chain is built from TRBV2 and TRBJ2-1; no clear D. Germline loops: CDR1 SNHLY, CDR2 FYNNEI. This CDR3 contains 11 residues. V lost 10 bases, J lost 2 bases, and 6 bases lay in between. The CDR3 nucleotides are TGTGCCATCGGACCCTACAATGAGCAGTTCTTC. This translates into CAIGPYNEQFF.